These T cell receptor beta chains were read from a single sample in a study of CXCR3-negative and CXCR3-positive naive CD8 T cells. From its re-call of the 5' RACE reads, TCRdb lists each CDR3 protein once, without DNA. In total, the table holds 150,000 to 180,000 distinct CDR3 sequences. Sequenced input: naive CXCR3+ CD8+ T cells from blood. These receptors were collected from a human donor in good health. Some clones in this sample may be carry-over from other donors' samples. Both conserved end residues are part of each CDR3.

TRBV23-1	TRBJ2-6	CASSRTLRDRASGANVLTF
TRBV4-1	TRBJ1-1	CASSQARTGYTEAFF
TRBV3-1	TRBJ2-5	CASSQVALPETQYF
TRBV6-5	TRBJ2-3	CASSYSRQGADTQYF
TRBV9	TRBJ2-1	CASSDNSGRSSYNEQFF
TRBV12-3/TRBV12-4	TRBJ1-5	CASSPDRDDQPQHF
TRBV10-3	TRBJ2-1	CATQGAAIYNEQFF
TRBV29-1	TRBJ1-1	CSVEERSRQPMWAFF
TRBV5-5	TRBJ1-1	CASSRPGRENTEAFF
TRBV10-3	TRBJ1-1	CAISESGVGTEAFF
TRBV29-1	TRBJ1-1	CSVPRPPAEAFF
TRBV13	TRBJ2-1	CASSRVREYNEQFF
TRBV7-8	TRBJ2-1	CASSLAPDSVGDEQFF
TRBV7-9	TRBJ1-1	CASSKQGNTEAFF
TRBV7-7	TRBJ2-3	CASSLVLGGTDTQYF
TRBV7-8	TRBJ2-1	CASSLVFGDRGAEQFF